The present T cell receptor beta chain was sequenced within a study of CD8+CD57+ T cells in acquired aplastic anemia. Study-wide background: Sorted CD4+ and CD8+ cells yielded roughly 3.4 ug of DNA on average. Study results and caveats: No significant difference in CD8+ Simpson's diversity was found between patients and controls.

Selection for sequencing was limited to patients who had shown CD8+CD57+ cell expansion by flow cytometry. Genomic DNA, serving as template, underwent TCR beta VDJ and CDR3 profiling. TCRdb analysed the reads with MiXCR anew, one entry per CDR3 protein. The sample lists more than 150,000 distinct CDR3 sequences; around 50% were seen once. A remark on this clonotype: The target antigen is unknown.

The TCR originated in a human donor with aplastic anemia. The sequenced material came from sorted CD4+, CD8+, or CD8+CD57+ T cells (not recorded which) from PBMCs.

The CDR3 bases are TGCAGTGCTAGAGAGATGCAGGATCGAAGCTATGGCTACACCTTC. This sequence encodes CSAREMQDRSYGYTF. The rearrangement joins TRBV20-1 to TRBJ1-2; no clear D. Trimming removed 0 bases from V and 4 bases from J, with 15 bases in between. CDR3 length: 15 amino acids. Germline values: CDR1 DFQATT, CDR2 SNEGSKA (reference sequence).